Below are 32 T cell receptor beta chains sequenced from a single sample in a study of control samples from healthy donors and cancer patients. TCRdb keeps only in-frame clones here, not all; method: immunoSEQ multiplex PCR. The table includes some 150,000 clones, over 90% detected once. Sequenced sample: blood. The receptors derive from a man aged 45-60 years in good health.

V is TRBV24-1 and J is TRBJ1-2; D is unresolved. The germline V gene encodes CDR1 KGHDR and CDR2 SFDVKD. CDR3 length: 13 residues. V was clipped by 4 bases and J by 0 bases, with 5 bases between them. In DNA, the CDR3 is TGTGCCACCAGTGACAGAGCTAACTATGGCTACACCTTC. It specifies CATSDRANYGYTF.

This chain connects TRBV3-1 (or the pseudogene TRBV3-2) to TRBJ2-2; D not resolved. This CDR3 is 14 amino acids long. Germline V gives CDR1 LGHDT, CDR2 YNNKEL (reference sequence). Trimming cost V 1 base and J 2 bases, with 5 bases left between them. DNA for the CDR3: TGTGCCAGCAGCCAAGTAGGAAACACCGGGGAGCTGTTTTTT. As protein: CASSQVGNTGELFF.

DNA for the CDR3: TGTGCCAGCAGTTTCTCAGGGAACGTAAAGACCCAGTACTTC. This sequence encodes CASSFSGNVKTQYF. The V call is TRBV27, the J call TRBJ2-5, with D perhaps matching TRBD1 (5 bases). Between the trimmed V and J ends, which lost 3 bases and 6 bases, there was a span of 14 bases. The V gene's germline CDR1 is MNHEY and CDR2 SMNVEV (reference sequence). CDR3 size: 14 residues.

The chain carries TRBV2 and TRBJ2-7; unclear D gene. V was trimmed by 7 bases and J by 2 bases, leaving 6 bases between them. CDR1 SNHLY and CDR2 FYNNEI come from the germline V gene. The CDR3 runs 11 residues. In nucleotides, the CDR3 is TGTGCCAGCATTAGCCCCTACGAGCAGTACTTC. Its protein is CASISPYEQYF.

The rearrangement joins TRBV6-5 to TRBJ2-7; D remains ambiguous. This CDR3 is 12 amino acids long. Germline loops: CDR1 MNHEY, CDR2 SVGAGI. V was pared by 5 bases and J by 4 bases, with 9 bases between. As DNA, the CDR3 is TGTGCCAGCAGTCCCAGACGGTACGAGCAGTACTTC. Amino acids: CASSPRRYEQYF.

CDR3 sequence: CASSSWDVGYTF. The CDR3 nucleotides are TGTGCCAGCAGCTCATGGGATGTGGGCTACACCTTC. The chain carries TRBV5-4 and TRBJ1-2; D is uncertain. Trimming pared 3 bases from V and 8 bases from J, leaving 11 bases between. Germline V gene sequence: CDR1 SGHNT, CDR2 YYREEE (reference sequence). This CDR3 has 12 residues.

The CDR3 loop is CASSVGALAGFYEQYF. Written as DNA, the CDR3 is TGTGCCAGCAGCGTAGGAGCATTAGCGGGATTCTACGAGCAGTACTTC. This chain uses TRBV9 with TRBJ2-7; 8 positions match TRBD2. The CDR3 length is 16 residues. The germline V gene has CDR1 SGDLS and CDR2 YYNGEE. The trim removed 0 bases at V and 3 bases at J, leaving 8 bases unmatched.

This sequence joins TRBV6-6 and TRBJ2-7; D unclear. V lost 2 bases and J lost 0, with 5 bases in between. The CDR3 is 13 residues long. In germline, CDR1 is MNHNY, CDR2 SVGAGI (reference sequence). CDR3 residues: CASSYDTSYEQYF. The CDR3 DNA reads as TGTGCCAGCAGTTACGACACCTCCTACGAGCAGTACTTC.

The rearrangement uses TRBV29-1 and TRBJ2-7; perhaps TRBD2 as D (6 bases). This CDR3 contains 12 residues. The germline gives CDR1 SQVTM, CDR2 ANQGSEA. Trimming pared 4 bases from V and 4 bases from J, leaving 11 bases between. Here the CDR3 DNA reads TGCAGCGTTGCCGGGAGTAGGTACGAGCAGTACTTC. Encoded protein: CSVAGSRYEQYF.

The chain recombines TRBV3-1 (or the pseudogene TRBV3-2) with TRBJ1-6, with unresolved D. The CDR3 length is 14 residues. The V gene's germline CDR1 is LGHDT and CDR2 YNNKEL (reference sequence). Trimming shortened V by 5 bases and J by 9 bases, and 14 bases separated the two germline ends. The CDR3 DNA is TGTGCCAGCAGCACGAGAGAGTCCGGTTCACCCCTCCACTTT. Its protein product is CASSTRESGSPLHF.

The genes are TRBV7-2 and TRBJ1-2, with D possibly TRBD1 on 5 matching bases. Germline V gene sequence: CDR1 SGHTA, CDR2 FQGNSA. The CDR3 loop spans 13 amino acids. Trimming took 2 bases from V and 8 from J, leaving 12 bases between them. CDR3 bases: TGTGCCAGCAGCTTACTTCTTAGGGGCGGCTACACCTTC. This encodes CASSLLLRGGYTF.

This chain uses TRBV27 with TRBJ2-7; 9 nucleotides agree with TRBD1. Germline V gene lookup returns CDR1 MNHEY and CDR2 SMNVEV (reference sequence). Unmatched junction bases numbered 6, after V lost 5 bases and J lost 4 bases. The CDR3 spans 14 residues. This chain's CDR3 is CASSPWDRVYEQYF. The CDR3 DNA is TGTGCCAGCAGTCCCTGGGACAGGGTTTACGAGCAGTACTTC.

The chain joins TRBV27 to TRBJ1-1; D is possibly TRBD1 (5 bases). V dropped 5 bases and J dropped 4 bases, with 20 bases sitting between them. Germline CDR1 reads MNHEY; CDR2 reads SMNVEV (reference sequence). The CDR3 has 16 residues. The CDR3 region is CASSPLRDPQFTEAFF. DNA of the CDR3: TGTGCCAGCAGTCCCCTCCGGGACCCCCAATTCACTGAAGCTTTCTTT.

This chain links TRBV5-4 with TRBJ2-7; tentatively, D is TRBD1 (5 bases). The CDR3 runs 12 residues. V was pared by 2 bases and J by 4 bases, with 7 bases between. Germline CDR1 and CDR2: SGHNT and YYREEE (reference sequence). The CDR3 here is CASSFQGYEQYF. The CDR3 nucleotides are TGTGCCAGCAGCTTCCAGGGTTACGAGCAGTACTTC.

The genes are TRBV5-1 and TRBJ2-2; D is ambiguous. Germline V gives CDR1 SGHRS, CDR2 YFSETQ. Trimming stripped 0 bases from V and 1 base from J, with 7 bases between. This CDR3 region has 15 residues. CDR3 nucleotide sequence: TGCGCCAGCAGCTTGGTGCAACGGAACACCGGGGAGCTGTTTTTT. It is translated as CASSLVQRNTGELFF.

CDR3 DNA sequence: TGTGCCAGCAGCAAAGCGCATGGGGAGAACTCCTACAATGAGCAGTTCTTC. Encoded protein: CASSKAHGENSYNEQFF. The chain recombines TRBV21-1 with TRBJ2-1; TRBD2, as called in the table, went unchecked against the DNA. TRBV21-1 is a pseudogene. The CDR3 contains 17 residues.

The chain joins TRBV2 to TRBJ1-4, with D hard to call. The CDR3 is made up of 13 amino acids. Trimming shortened V by 6 bases and J by 8 bases, and 13 bases separated the two germline ends. Germline-derived CDR1 and CDR2 are SNHLY and FYNNEI. This chain's CDR3 is CASSQNRKEKLFF. The CDR3 DNA is TGTGCCAGCAGCCAGAACCGCAAGGAAAAACTGTTTTTT. The full variable domain, completed using reference TRBV2 and TRBJ1-4, is EPEVTQTPSHQVTQMGQEVILRCVPISNHLYFYWYRQILGQKVEFLVSFYNNEISEKSEIFDDQFSVERPDGSNFTLKIRSTKLEDSAMYFCASSQNRKEKLFFGSGTQLSVL.

CDR3 in DNA: TGCGCCAGCGGGATTAGCGGGAGCGAGGGAGAAGATACGCAGTATTTT. Translating gives CASGISGSEGEDTQYF. The V and J genes are TRBV10-1 and TRBJ2-3, with TRBD2 matching over 9 bases. The V and J ends lost 8 bases and 5 bases, in that order; junction bases with no gene match: 14. The CDR3 is made up of 16 amino acids. Germline CDR1 is WNHNN and CDR2 is SYGVQD (reference sequence).

CDR3 DNA sequence: TGTGCCAGCAGCTTTACCGGGGGGACAGGGGGTGACTATGGCTACACCTTC. Translated, it gives CASSFTGGTGGDYGYTF. The chain employs TRBV11-3 and TRBJ1-2, with TRBD1 matching over 11 bases. Per germline, CDR1 SGHNT and CDR2 YENEEA. The length of the CDR3 is 17 residues. The trim removed 3 bases at V and 3 bases at J, leaving 9 bases unmatched.

V gene TRBV7-9 combines with J gene TRBJ2-2; no definite D call. Trimming stripped 2 bases from V and 6 bases from J, with 4 bases between. The V gene's germline CDR1 is SEHNR and CDR2 FQNEAQ (reference sequence). This CDR3 is 12 amino acids long. For the CDR3, the DNA is TGTGCCAGCAGCTTATACTCCGGGGAGCTGTTTTTT. Translating gives CASSLYSGELFF.

This chain links TRBV5-6 with TRBJ2-7, with 7 bases that match TRBD2. The length of the CDR3 is 15 residues. V shed 3 bases, J shed 4 bases, and the junction held 10 bases outside the gene matches. Germline CDR1 is SGHDT and CDR2 is YYEEEE. DNA of the CDR3: TGTGCCAGCAGCTCCAGAAGACTAGCCGAATACGAGCAGTACTTC. Protein product: CASSSRRLAEYEQYF.

CDR3 loop: CSASTSGRRHEQYF. For the CDR3, the DNA is TGCAGTGCTAGTACTAGCGGGAGGAGACACGAGCAGTACTTC. The gene calls are TRBV20-1 and TRBJ2-7; the match to TRBD2 covers 12 bases. V lost 3 bases and J lost 5; bases outside the gene matches: 5. From germline, CDR1 is DFQATT and CDR2 SNEGSKA (reference sequence). The CDR3 extends over 14 amino acids.

This clone was observed a single time. The chain recombines TRBV3-1 (or the pseudogene TRBV3-2) with TRBJ2-1; 10 nucleotides match TRBD2. Germline-derived CDR1 and CDR2 are LGHDT and YNNKEL (reference sequence). V shed 3 bases, J shed 7 bases, and the junction held 0 bases outside the gene matches. CDR3 size: 13 residues. The CDR3 reads CASSQTSGNEQFF. The DNA of the CDR3 is TGTGCCAGCAGCCAGACTAGCGGGAATGAGCAGTTCTTC.

This chain connects TRBV27 to TRBJ2-5; D uncertain. The CDR3 is made up of 13 amino acids. From germline, CDR1 is MNHEY and CDR2 SMNVEV (reference sequence). The V end was cut by 6 bases, the J end by 5 bases, with 13 bases between. DNA for the CDR3: TGTGCCAGCAGCTTGTTAGGACCGGAGACCCAGTACTTC. As protein: CASSLLGPETQYF.

This clone was found once. The V gene is TRBV7-6, the J gene TRBJ2-7, with 10 bases aligning to TRBD2. The V and J ends lost 0 bases and 2 bases, in that order; junction bases with no gene match: 19. The CDR3 contains 21 residues. Germline-derived CDR1 and CDR2 are SGHVS and FNYEAQ. CDR3 sequence reads: CASSLAPGKVRTSGETYEQYF. The CDR3 DNA sequence: TGTGCCAGCAGCTTAGCTCCGGGGAAGGTCCGGACTAGCGGTGAGACCTACGAGCAGTACTTC.

The gene calls are TRBV9 and TRBJ2-3, with 12 bases lining up with TRBD2. Germline V CDR1 and CDR2: SGDLS, YYNGEE. With V trimmed by 3 bases and J by 3 bases, 5 bases remained unmatched. The CDR3 has 16 residues. CDR3 DNA: TGTGCCAGCAGCGAGCTAGCGGGAGGGCGAACAGATACGCAGTATTTT. Translation: CASSELAGGRTDTQYF.

This clone was picked up one time. V and J are TRBV28 and TRBJ2-5, with 11 nucleotides matching TRBD2. Germline lookup yields CDR1 MDHEN and CDR2 SYDVKM. V lost 6 bases and J lost 5; bases outside the gene matches: 11. The CDR3 has 16 residues. The CDR3 protein is CASRPRLAGNRETQYF. The CDR3 bases are TGTGCCAGCAGGCCCCGACTAGCGGGAAATCGGGAGACCCAGTACTTC.

V gene TRBV3-1 (or the pseudogene TRBV3-2) combines with J gene TRBJ2-1; the match to TRBD2 covers 11 bases. CDR1 LGHDT and CDR2 YNNKEL come from the germline V gene (reference sequence). The CDR3 covers 13 residues. V trimming: 3 bases; J trimming: 13 bases; junction bases outside the gene matches: 5. Here the CDR3 DNA reads TGTGCCAGCAGCCAGGGGCTAGCGGGAGGACAGTTCTTC. It encodes CASSQGLAGGQFF.

This chain uses TRBV7-9 with TRBJ1-1; 9 bases fit TRBD1. Losses at the gene ends were 6 bases for V and 4 bases for J; bases not matched to a gene: 3. Germline V CDR1 and CDR2: SEHNR, FQNEAQ (reference sequence). This CDR3 is built from 13 residues. The CDR3, as DNA: TGTGCCAGCAGTTTACAGGGGGCCACTGAAGCTTTCTTT. This translates into CASSLQGATEAFF.

The rearrangement links TRBV5-1 to TRBJ2-1; no firm D call. Germline values: CDR1 SGHRS, CDR2 YFSETQ. The CDR3 consists of 15 residues. The ends were cut back, 0 bases at V and 9 bases at J, with 16 bases in the middle. The CDR3 region is CASSLASDPDGEQFF. In DNA form, the CDR3 reads TGCGCCAGCAGCTTGGCCTCGGATCCTGACGGTGAGCAGTTCTTC.

The chain links TRBV5-8 to TRBJ2-1; 12 bases are a match to TRBD1. Germline V gene lookup returns CDR1 SGHTS and CDR2 YDEGEE. CDR3 length: 15 amino acids. V gave up 4 bases and J gave up 7 bases; unmatched junction bases: 6. CDR3 nucleotides: TGTGCCAGCAGCGCCGGGACAGGGGGCGTAAATGAGCAGTTCTTC. This sequence encodes CASSAGTGGVNEQFF. Full variable domain (outside the CDR3, taken from reference TRBV5-8 and TRBJ2-1): EAGVTQSPTHLIKTRGQQATLRCSPISGHTSVYWYQQALGLGLQFLLWYDEGEERNRGNFPPRFSGRQFPNYSSELNVNALELEDSALYLCASSAGTGGVNEQFFGPGTRLTVL.

This clone was seen a handful of times. V and J are TRBV10-1 and TRBJ2-4; TRBD1 agrees at 11 bases. Per the germline V gene, CDR1 is WNHNN and CDR2 is SYGVQD (reference sequence). The CDR3 runs to 15 residues. The junction had 4 bases not matched to a gene; V was cut back by 3 bases and J by 6 bases. The CDR3 reads CASSDPGTGGNIQYF. CDR3 bases: TGCGCCAGCAGTGACCCCGGGACAGGGGGAAACATTCAGTACTTC.